The clone carrying this TCR beta chain showed up just once. Genomic DNA of every subset was divided equally among multiple immunoSEQ plates. On sorted subsets, replicate PCRs used 200 to 250 ng DNA, or 27,000 or so T cell genomes. In the original processing: Filtering was not the same, since immunoSEQ gave junction-only sequences without quality scores. Here immunoSEQ multiplex PCR was the method, and the copy in TCRdb shows in-frame clones only, minus some. D and trimming come from the DNA, and the V and J calls and clone size come from that table. The data hold 2 million to 2.5 million clones, with approximately 96% observed a single time. V was clipped by 3 bases and J by 0 bases, with 9 bases between them. The CDR3 is made up of 16 amino acids. Germline lookup yields CDR1 SGHTA and CDR2 FQGNSA. This sample is drawn from a study of shared clonotypes between healthy human individuals. On the study more broadly: A couple of women and a few men aged 18 to 49 made up the donors.

Sequences were obtained from naive CD4+ T cells sorted from blood. The subset denotes: CD45RA+ positively selected. This chain joins TRBV7-2 and TRBJ2-6; D could derive from TRBD1 or TRBD2 (5 bases each). The TCR originated in a man between 18 and 35 years old in good health. This CDR3 is CASSLGVYSGANVLTF. For the CDR3, the DNA is TGTGCCAGCAGCTTGGGGGTTTACTCTGGGGCCAACGTCCTGACTTTC.